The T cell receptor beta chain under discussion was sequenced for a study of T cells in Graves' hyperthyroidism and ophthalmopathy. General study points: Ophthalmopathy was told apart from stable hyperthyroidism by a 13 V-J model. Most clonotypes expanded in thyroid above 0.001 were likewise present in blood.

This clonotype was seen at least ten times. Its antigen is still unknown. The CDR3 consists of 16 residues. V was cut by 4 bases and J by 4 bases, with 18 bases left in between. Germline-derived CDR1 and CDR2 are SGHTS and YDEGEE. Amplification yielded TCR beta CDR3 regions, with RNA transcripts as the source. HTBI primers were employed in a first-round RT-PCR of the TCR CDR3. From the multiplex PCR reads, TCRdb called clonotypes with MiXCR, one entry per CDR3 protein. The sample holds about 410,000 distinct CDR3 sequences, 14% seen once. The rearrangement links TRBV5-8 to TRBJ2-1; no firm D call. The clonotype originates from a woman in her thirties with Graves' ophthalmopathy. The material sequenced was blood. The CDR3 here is CASSETGAYQYNEQFF. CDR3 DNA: TGTGCCAGCAGCGAAACCGGTGCCTACCAATACAATGAGCAGTTCTTC. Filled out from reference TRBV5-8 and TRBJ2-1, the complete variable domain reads EAGVTQSPTHLIKTRGQQATLRCSPISGHTSVYWYQQALGLGLQFLLWYDEGEERNRGNFPPRFSGRQFPNYSSELNVNALELEDSALYLCASSETGAYQYNEQFFGPGTRLTVL.